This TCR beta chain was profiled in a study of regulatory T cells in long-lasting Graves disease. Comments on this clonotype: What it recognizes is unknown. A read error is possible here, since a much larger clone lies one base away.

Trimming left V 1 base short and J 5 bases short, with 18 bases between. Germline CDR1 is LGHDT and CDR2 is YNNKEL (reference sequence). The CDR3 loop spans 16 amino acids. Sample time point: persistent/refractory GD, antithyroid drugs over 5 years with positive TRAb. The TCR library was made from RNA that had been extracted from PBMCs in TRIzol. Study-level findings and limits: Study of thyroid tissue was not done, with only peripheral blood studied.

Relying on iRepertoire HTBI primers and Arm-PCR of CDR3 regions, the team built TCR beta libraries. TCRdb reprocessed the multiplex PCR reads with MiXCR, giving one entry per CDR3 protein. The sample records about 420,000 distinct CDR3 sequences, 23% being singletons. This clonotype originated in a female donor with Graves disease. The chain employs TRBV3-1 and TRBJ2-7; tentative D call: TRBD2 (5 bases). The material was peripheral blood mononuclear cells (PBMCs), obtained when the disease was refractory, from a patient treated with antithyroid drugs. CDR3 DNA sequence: TGTGCCAGCAGCCAAGCCCGGACGGGGTGGCCCCACGAGCAGTACTTC. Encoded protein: CASSQARTGWPHEQYF.